The following is a T cell receptor beta chain sequence with its context. Negative magnetic isolation gave CD8+ and CD4+ cells; FACS enriched CD8+ TEMRA. The RNA input was 0.5 to 1 ug, and it was reverse transcribed with random hexamers. TCR beta CDR3 was amplified by immunoSEQ multiplex PCR. This amplification extended across 54 Vbeta and 13 Jbeta segments. TCRdb ran MiXCR on the immunoSEQ multiplex PCR reads and lists one entry per CDR3 protein. This repertoire shows about 120,000 distinct CDR3 sequences, 80% to 95% found once; its top ten account for roughly 0.14%. This sample stems from a study of CD8 T cells in Susac syndrome. V was clipped by 0 bases and J by 8 bases, with 10 bases between them. Germline CDR1 is LGHNA and CDR2 is YSLEER. The CDR3 length is 13 residues.

What was sequenced was CD4+ T cells from PBMCs. This sequence was found in a human donor in good health. V is TRBV4-3 and J is TRBJ1-1; a possible D gene is TRBD1 (5 bases). The CDR3: CASSQDRGYEAFF. CDR3 in DNA: TGCGCCAGCAGCCAAGATCGGGGGTACGAAGCTTTCTTT.